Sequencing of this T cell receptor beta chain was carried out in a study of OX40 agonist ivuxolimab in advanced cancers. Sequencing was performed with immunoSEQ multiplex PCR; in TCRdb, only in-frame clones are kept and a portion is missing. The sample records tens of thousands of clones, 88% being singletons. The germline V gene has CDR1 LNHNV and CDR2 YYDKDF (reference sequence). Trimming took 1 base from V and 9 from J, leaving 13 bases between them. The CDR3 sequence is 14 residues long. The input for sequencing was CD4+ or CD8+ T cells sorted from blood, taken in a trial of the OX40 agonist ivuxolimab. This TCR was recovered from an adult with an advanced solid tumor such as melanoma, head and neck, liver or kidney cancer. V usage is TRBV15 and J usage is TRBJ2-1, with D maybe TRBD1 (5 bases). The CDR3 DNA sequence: TGTGCCACCAGCAGAGCCTCCAGGGCGAGTGAGCAGTTCTTC. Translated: CATSRASRASEQFF.